This T cell receptor (beta chain) was documented in a study of T cell responses to AZD1222 COVID-19 vaccine. The V gene's germline CDR1 is KGHSH and CDR2 LQKENI. With V trimmed by 1 base and J by 5 bases, 0 bases remained unmatched. The length of the CDR3 is 15 residues. Method: immunoSEQ multiplex PCR; TCRdb's copy keeps in-frame clones and lacks some. The table records approximately 120,000 clones, roughly nine tenths of them present only once. The chain uses TRBV18 and TRBJ2-2; TRBD1 aligns across 11 bases. This receptor was identified in an adult in good health. The specimen comprised peripheral blood, sampled on day 0 of AZD1222 vaccination. The CDR3 reads CASSPRDRGTGELFF. CDR3 coding DNA: TGTGCCAGCTCACCACGGGACAGGGGGACCGGGGAGCTGTTTTTT. The whole variable domain, remainder taken from reference TRBV18 and TRBJ2-2, is NAGVMQNPRHLVRRRGQEARLRCSPMKGHSHVYWYRQLPEEGLKFMVYLQKENIIDESGMPKERFSAEFPKEGPSILRIQQVVRGDSAAYFCASSPRDRGTGELFFGEGSRLTVL.